This T cell receptor (beta chain) was sequenced for a study of T cells in women clearing cervical HPV infection. Points from the study as a whole: It is unknown whether associations predate infection; no effector/memory or HPV-specific sorting.

Worth noting for this clone: Its antigen is unidentified. The read ends 3 residues before the CDR3 terminus; that terminus is restored from the germline J gene.

From germline, CDR1 is SNHLY and CDR2 FYNNEI. The CDR3 covers 14 residues. Trimming stripped 4 bases from V and 0 bases from J, with 6 bases between. Clones were read by immunoSEQ multiplex PCR, and TCRdb kept only the in-frame ones, dropping some. The ten top clones account for roughly 20%, within a sample of 15,000 or so clones. The source is a woman aged 18 to 75 with a cervical HPV16 infection that either progressed to CIN3+ or cleared (not recorded which). The chain employs TRBV2 and TRBJ2-2, with D unresolved. Sequenced input: blood buffy coat. The sequenced part of the CDR3 DNA is TGTGCCAGCAGTGTGTCTTCGAACACCGGGGAG. Amino acids: CASSVSSNTGE. The full CDR3 protein is CASSVSSNTGELFF.